This T cell receptor (beta chain) was obtained from a study of blood T cells in healthy people across ages. In this sample, this clonotype turned up a few times. Its target is not known. The germline V gene has CDR1 SGDLS and CDR2 YYNGEE. The CDR3 is made up of 16 amino acids. V was clipped by 0 bases and J by 2 bases, with 14 bases between them. A second 7 to 11 cycle PCR used barcoded and J-beta primers. A template-switch adaptor that had 12 random nucleotides put a tag on each cDNA molecule. TCRdb called the 5' RACE reads again in MiXCR, with one record for every CDR3 protein. This sample yields 1,500,000 or so distinct CDR3 sequences, of which 35% to 45% are seen a single time; less than 5% belongs to the top ten. Study-wide findings and caveats: The long-lived group displayed more naive CD4+ cells, plus higher diversity, than the aged donors did. Any changes in expanded clonotypes were possibly confounded, as donor CMV status remained unknown.

The sample was blood. The TCR was taken from a woman under 30 in good health. The V call is TRBV9, the J call TRBJ1-1; D remains ambiguous. CDR3 region: CASSVEVPALNTEAFF. In DNA, the CDR3 is TGTGCCAGCAGCGTAGAAGTCCCAGCTCTAAACACTGAAGCTTTCTTT.